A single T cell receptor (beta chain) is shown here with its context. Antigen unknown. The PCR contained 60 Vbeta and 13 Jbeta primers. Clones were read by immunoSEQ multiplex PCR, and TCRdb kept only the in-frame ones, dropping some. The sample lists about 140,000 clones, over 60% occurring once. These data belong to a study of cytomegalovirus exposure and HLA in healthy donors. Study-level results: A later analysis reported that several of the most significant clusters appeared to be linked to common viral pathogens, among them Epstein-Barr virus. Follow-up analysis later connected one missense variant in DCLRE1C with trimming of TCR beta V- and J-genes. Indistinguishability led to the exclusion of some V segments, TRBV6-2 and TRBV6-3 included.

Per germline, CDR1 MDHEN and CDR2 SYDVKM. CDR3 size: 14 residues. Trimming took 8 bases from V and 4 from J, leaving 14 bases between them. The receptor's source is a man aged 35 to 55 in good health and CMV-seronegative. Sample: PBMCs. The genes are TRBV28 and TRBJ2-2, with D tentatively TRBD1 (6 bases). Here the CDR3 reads CASVQGVSTGELFF. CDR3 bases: TGTGCCAGCGTACAGGGCGTATCCACCGGGGAGCTGTTTTTT.